This TCR beta chain was observed in a study of cytomegalovirus exposure and HLA in healthy donors. General study findings and limits: In a later analysis, an Asian-associated ancestry cluster reportedly showed fewer N-insertions than the roughly 650-donor mean.

Trimming removed 6 bases from V and 11 bases from J; junction bases left unmatched: 14. The germline V gene has CDR1 MNHEY and CDR2 SMNVEV (reference sequence). This CDR3 is 14 amino acids long. Details on this clone: Its antigen is undetermined.

Healthy bone marrow donors made up the cohort. Both 60 Vbeta primers and 13 Jbeta primers went into the PCR. Sequencing was performed with immunoSEQ multiplex PCR; in TCRdb, only in-frame clones are kept and a portion is missing. The table has 120,000 to 150,000 clones, 75% to 80% seen once. The J gene is TRBJ2-5, the V gene TRBV27; 8 bases are a match to TRBD2. This receptor was obtained from a middle-aged man in good health and CMV-seropositive. Sequencing used PBMCs. CDR3 in amino acids: CASSSGRRMNEQYF. Here the CDR3 DNA reads TGTGCCAGCAGCAGCGGGAGACGGATGAATGAGCAGTACTTC.